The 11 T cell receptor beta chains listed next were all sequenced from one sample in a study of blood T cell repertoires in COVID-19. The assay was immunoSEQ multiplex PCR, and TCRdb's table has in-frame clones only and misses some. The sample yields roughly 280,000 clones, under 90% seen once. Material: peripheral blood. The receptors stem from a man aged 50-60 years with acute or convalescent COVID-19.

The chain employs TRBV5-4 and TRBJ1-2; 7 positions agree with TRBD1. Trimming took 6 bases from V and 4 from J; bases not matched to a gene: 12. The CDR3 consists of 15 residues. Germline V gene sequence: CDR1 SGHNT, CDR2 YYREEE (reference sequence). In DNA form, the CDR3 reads TGTGCCAGCAACGATAGACAGGGTGGGGGCTATGGCTACACCTTC. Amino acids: CASNDRQGGGYGYTF.

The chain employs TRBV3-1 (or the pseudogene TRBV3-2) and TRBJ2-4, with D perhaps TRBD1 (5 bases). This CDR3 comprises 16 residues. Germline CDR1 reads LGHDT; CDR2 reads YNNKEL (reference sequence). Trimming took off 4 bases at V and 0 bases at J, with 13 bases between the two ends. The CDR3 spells CASSRGITLAKNIQYF. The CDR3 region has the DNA TGTGCCAGCAGCCGGGGCATAACACTAGCCAAAAACATTCAGTACTTC.

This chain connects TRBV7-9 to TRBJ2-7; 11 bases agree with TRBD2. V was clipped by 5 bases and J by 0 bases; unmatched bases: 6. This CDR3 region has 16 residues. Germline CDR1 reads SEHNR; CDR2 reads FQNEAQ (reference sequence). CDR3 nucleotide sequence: TGTGCCAGCAGCGGGCGGACTAGCGGGCCCTCCTACGAGCAGTACTTC. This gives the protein CASSGRTSGPSYEQYF.

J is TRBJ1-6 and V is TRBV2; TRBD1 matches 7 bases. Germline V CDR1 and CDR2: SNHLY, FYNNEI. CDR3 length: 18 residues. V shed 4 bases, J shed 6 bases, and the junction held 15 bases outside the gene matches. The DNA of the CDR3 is TGTGCCAGCAGTGTACAGGGGCCCCCCGCCGTTCTTAATTCACCCCTCCACTTT. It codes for CASSVQGPPAVLNSPLHF.

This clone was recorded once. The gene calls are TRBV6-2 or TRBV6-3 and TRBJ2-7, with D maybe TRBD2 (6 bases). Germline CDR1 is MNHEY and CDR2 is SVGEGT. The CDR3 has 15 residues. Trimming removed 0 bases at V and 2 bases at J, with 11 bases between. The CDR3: CASSYSNRGTYEQYF. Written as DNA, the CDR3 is TGTGCCAGCAGTTACTCGAACCGGGGGACCTACGAGCAGTACTTC.

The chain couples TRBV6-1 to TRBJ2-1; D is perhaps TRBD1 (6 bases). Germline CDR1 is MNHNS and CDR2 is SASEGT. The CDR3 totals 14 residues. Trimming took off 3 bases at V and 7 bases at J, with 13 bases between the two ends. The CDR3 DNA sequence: TGTGCCAGCAGTGATTACATCCAGGGGAATGAGCAGTTCTTC. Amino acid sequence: CASSDYIQGNEQFF.

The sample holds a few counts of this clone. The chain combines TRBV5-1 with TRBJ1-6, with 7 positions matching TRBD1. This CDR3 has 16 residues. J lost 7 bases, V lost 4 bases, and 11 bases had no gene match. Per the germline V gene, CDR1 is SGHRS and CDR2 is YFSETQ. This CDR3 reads CASSQVDRATNSPLHF. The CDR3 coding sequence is TGCGCCAGCAGCCAAGTCGACAGGGCCACGAATTCACCCCTCCACTTT.

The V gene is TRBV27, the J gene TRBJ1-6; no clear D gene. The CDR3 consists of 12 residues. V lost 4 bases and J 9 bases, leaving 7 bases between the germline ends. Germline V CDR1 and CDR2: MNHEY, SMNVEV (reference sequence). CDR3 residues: CASSSGSSPLHF. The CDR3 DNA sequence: TGTGCCAGCAGTTCCGGGAGTTCACCCCTCCACTTT.

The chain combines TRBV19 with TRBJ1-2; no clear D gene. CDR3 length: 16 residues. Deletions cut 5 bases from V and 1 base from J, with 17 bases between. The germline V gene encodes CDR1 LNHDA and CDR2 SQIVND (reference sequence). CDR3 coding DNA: TGTGCCAGTAGTCCCTGGAAAGACACCAATAACTATGGCTACACCTTC. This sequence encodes CASSPWKDTNNYGYTF.

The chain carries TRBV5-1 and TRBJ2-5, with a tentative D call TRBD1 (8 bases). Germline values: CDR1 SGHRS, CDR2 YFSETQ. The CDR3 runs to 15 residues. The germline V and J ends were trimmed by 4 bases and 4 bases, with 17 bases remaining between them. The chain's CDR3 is CASSAGQGGAETQYF. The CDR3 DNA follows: TGCGCCAGCAGCGCCGGACAGGGAGGGGCAGAGACCCAGTACTTC.

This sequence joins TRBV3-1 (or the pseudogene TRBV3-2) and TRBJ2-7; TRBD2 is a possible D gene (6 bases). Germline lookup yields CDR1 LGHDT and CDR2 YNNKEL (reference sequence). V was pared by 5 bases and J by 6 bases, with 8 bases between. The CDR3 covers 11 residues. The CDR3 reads CASSSAGEQYF. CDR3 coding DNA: TGTGCCAGCAGCTCAGCGGGCGAGCAGTACTTC.